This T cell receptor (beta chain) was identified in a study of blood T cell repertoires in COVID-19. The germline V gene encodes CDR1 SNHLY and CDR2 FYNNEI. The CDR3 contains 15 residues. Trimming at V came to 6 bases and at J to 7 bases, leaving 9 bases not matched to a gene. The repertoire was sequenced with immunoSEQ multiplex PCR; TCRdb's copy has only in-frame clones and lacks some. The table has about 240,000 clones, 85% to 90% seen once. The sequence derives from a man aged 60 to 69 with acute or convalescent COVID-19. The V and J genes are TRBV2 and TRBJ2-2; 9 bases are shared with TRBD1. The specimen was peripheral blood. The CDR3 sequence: CASRALGQGHGELFF. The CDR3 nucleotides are TGTGCCAGCAGGGCTCTGGGACAGGGCCACGGGGAGCTGTTTTTT.